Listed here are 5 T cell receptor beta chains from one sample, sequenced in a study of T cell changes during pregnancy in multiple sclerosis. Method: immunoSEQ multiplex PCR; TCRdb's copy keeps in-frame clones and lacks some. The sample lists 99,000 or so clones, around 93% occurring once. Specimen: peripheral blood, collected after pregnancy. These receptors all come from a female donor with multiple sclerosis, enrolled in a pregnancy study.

The CDR3 loop reads CAWSVGGSVYTGELFF. In DNA, the CDR3 is TGTGCCTGGAGTGTGGGCGGGAGCGTATACACCGGGGAGCTGTTTTTT. This sequence joins TRBV30 and TRBJ2-2; TRBD2 matches 7 bases. CDR3 length: 16 amino acids. V dropped 0 bases and J dropped 3; count of bases not matched to a gene: 7. CDR1 and CDR2 from the germline V gene are GTSNPN and SVGIG (reference sequence). The full variable domain, rest sourced from reference TRBV30 and TRBJ2-2, is SQTIHQWPATLVQPVGSPLSLECTVEGTSNPNLYWYRQAAGRGLQLLFYSVGIGQISSEVPQNLSASRPQDRQFILSSKKLLLSDSGFYLCAWSVGGSVYTGELFFGEGSRLTVL.

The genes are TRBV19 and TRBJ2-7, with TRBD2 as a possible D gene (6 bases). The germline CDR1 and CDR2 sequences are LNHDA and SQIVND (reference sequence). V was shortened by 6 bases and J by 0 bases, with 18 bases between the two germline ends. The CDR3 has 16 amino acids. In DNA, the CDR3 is TGTGCCAGTAGCCTATCGAGCGGGCTGAGCTCCTACGAGCAGTACTTC. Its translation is CASSLSSGLSSYEQYF.

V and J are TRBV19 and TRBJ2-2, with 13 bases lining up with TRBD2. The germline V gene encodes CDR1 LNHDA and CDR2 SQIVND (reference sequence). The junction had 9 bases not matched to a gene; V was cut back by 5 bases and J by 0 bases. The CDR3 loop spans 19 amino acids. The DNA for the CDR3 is TGTGCCAGTAGTTCGAGGGTGGGGACTAGCGGGGCGAACACCGGGGAGCTGTTTTTT. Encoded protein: CASSSRVGTSGANTGELFF. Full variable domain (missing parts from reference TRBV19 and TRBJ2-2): DGGITQSPKYLFRKEGQNVTLSCEQNLNHDAMYWYRQDPGQGLRLIYYSQIVNDFQKGDIAEGYSVSREKKESFPLTVTSAQKNPTAFYLCASSSRVGTSGANTGELFFGEGSRLTVL.

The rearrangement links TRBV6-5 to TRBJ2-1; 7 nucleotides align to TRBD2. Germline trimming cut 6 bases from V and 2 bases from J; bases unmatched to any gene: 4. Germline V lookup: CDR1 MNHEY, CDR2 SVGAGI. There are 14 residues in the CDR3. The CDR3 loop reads CASRLAETYNEQFF. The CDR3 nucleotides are TGTGCCAGCAGGCTAGCGGAGACCTACAATGAGCAGTTCTTC.

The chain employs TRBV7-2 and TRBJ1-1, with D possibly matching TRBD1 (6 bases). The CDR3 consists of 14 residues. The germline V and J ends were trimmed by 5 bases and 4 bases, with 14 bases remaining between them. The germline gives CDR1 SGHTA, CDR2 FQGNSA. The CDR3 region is CASSARGTITEAFF. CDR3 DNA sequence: TGTGCCAGCAGCGCTCGAGGGACAATCACTGAAGCTTTCTTT.